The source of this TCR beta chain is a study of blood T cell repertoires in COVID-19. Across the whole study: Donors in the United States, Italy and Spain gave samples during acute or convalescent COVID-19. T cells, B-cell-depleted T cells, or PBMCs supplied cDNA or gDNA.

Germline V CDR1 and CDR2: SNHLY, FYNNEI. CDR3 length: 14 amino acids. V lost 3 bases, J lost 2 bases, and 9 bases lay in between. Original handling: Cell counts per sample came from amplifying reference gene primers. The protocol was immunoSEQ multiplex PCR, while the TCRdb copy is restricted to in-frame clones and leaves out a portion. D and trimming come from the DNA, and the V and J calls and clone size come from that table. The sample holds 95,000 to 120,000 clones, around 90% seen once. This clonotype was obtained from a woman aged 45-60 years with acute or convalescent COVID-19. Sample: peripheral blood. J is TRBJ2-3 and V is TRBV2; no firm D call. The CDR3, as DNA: TGTGCCAGCAGTGAGAGTCCTTTCACAGATACGCAGTATTTT. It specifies CASSESPFTDTQYF.